The sequence of this T cell receptor beta chain was determined in a study of T cells after yellow fever vaccination. This clonotype showed up just a few times. What it recognizes is unknown. A process of 5'RACE template switching, which added a universal primer site and UMIs, was used to make TCR cDNA. TCRdb reprocessed the 5' RACE reads via MiXCR and lists one record per CDR3 protein. The sample includes a few hundred thousand distinct CDR3 sequences, approximately 4.2% of them seen just once. Study-wide findings and caveats: Repertoires obtained by FACS sorting could include abundant clonotypes that entered as contaminants from the bulk population. Post-booster reappearance was seen for most primary-vaccination clones (around 96% CD4, 88% CD8).

This sequence was found in a man aged 18-30 years who received the YFV17D yellow fever vaccine. The sequencing used PBMCs, collected 5 days after the yellow fever booster vaccination.

The CDR3 reads CASSDSPYEQYF. Here the CDR3 DNA reads TGTGCCAGCAGCGACAGCCCCTACGAGCAGTACTTC. The chain uses TRBV6-2 or TRBV6-3 and TRBJ2-7, with D tentatively TRBD1 (5 bases). Germline CDR1 reads MNHEY; CDR2 reads SVGEGT. The CDR3 is 12 residues long. The V gene lost 6 bases and the J gene lost 2 bases, with 8 bases spanning the gap.